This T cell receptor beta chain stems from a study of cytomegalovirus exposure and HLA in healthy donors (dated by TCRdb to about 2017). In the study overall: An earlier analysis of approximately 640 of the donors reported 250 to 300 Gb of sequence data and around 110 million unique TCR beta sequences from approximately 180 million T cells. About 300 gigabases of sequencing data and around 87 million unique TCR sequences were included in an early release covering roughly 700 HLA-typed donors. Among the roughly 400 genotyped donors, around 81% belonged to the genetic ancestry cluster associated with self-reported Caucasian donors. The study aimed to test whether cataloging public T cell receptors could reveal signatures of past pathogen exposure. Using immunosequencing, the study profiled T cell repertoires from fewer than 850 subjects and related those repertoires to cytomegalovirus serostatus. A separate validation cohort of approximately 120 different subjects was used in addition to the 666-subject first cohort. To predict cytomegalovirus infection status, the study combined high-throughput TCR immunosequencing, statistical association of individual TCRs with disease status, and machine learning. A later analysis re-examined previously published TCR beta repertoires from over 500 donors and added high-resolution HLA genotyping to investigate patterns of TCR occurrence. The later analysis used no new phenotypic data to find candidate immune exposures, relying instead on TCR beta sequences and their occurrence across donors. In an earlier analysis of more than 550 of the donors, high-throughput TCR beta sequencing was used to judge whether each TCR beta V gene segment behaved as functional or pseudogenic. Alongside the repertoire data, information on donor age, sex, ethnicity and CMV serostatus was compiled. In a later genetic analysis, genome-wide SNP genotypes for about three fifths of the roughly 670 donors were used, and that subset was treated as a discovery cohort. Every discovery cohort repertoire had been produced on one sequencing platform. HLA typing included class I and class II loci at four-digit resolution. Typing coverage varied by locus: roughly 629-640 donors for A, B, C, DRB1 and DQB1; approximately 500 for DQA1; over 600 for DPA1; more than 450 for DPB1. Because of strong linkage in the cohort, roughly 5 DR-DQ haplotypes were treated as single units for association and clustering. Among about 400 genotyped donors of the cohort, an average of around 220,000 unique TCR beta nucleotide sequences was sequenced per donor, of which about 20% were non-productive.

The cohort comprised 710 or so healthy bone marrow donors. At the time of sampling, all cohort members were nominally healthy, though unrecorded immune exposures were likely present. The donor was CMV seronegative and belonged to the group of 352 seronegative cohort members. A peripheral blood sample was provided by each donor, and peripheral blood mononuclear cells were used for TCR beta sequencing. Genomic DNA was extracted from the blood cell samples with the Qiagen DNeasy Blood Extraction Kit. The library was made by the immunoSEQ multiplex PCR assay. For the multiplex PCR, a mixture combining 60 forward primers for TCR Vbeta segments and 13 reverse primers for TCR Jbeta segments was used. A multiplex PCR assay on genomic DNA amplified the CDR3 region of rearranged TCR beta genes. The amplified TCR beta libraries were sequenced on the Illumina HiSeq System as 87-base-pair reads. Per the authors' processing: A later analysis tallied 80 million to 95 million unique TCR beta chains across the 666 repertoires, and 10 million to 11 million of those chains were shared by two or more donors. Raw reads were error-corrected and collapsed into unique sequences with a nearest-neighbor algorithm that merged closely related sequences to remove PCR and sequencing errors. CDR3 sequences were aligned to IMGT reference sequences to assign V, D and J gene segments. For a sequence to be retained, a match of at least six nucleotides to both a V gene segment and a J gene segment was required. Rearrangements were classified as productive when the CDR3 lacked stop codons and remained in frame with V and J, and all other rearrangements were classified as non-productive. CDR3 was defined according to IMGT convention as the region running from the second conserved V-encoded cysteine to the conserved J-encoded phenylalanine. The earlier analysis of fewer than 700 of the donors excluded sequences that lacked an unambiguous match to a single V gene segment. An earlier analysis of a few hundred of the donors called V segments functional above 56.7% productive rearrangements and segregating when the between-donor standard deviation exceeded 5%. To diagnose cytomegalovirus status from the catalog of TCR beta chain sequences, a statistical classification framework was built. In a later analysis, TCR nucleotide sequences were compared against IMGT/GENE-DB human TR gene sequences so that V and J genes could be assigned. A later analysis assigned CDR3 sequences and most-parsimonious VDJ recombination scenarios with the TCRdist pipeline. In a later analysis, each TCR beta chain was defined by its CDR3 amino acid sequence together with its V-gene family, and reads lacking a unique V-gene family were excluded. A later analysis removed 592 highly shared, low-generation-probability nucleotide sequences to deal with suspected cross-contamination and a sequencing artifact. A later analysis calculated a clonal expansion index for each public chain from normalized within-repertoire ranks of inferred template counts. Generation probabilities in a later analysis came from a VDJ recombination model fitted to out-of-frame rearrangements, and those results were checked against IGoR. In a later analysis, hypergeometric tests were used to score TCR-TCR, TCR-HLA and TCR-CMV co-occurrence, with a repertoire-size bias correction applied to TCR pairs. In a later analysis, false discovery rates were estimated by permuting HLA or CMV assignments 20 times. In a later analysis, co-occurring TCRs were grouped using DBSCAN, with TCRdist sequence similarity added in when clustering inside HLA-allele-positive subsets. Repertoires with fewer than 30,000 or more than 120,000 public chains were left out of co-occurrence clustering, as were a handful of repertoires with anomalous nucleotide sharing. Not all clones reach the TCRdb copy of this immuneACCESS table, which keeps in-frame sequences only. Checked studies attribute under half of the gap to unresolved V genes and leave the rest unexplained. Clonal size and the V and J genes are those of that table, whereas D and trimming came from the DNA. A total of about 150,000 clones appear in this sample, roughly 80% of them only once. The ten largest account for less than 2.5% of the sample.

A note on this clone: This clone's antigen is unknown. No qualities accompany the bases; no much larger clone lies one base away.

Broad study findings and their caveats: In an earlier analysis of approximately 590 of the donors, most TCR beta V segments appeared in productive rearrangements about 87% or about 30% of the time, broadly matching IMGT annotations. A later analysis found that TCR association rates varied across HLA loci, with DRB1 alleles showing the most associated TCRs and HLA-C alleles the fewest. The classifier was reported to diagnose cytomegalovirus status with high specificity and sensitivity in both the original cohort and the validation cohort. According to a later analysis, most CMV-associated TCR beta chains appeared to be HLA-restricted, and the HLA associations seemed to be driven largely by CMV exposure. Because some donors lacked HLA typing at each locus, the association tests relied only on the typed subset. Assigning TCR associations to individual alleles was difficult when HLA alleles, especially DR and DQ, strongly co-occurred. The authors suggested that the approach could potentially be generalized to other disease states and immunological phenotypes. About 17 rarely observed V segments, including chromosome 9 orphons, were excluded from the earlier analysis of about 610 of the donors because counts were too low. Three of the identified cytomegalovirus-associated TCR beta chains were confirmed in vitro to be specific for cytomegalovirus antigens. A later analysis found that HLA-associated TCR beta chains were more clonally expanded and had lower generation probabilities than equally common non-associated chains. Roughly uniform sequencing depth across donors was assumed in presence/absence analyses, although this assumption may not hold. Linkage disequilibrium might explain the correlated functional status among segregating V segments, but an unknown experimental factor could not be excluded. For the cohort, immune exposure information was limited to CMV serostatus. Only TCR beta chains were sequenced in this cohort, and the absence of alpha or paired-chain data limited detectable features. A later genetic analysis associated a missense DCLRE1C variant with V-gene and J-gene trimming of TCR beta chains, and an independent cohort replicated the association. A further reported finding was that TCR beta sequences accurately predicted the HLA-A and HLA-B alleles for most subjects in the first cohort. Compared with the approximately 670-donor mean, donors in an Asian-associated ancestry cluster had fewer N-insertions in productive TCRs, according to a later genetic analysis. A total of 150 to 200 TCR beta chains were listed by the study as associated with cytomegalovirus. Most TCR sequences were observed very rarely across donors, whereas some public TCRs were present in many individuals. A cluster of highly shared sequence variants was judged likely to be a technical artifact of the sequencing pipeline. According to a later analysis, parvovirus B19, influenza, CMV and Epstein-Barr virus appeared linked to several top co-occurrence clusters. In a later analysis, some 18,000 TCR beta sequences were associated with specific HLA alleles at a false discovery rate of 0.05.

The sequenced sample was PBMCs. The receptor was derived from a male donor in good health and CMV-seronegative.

In nucleotides, the sequence is TGTGCCAGCAGTGAATGGGACAACTCTAACTATGGCTACACCTTC. The encoded protein is CASSEWDNSNYGYTF. The rearranged segments are TRBV6-1 and TRBJ1-2; a tentative D match to TRBD1 spans 6 bases. The junction shows trimming of 2 bases on V and 0 bases on J, plus 10 bases between the germline ends. Looking up the germline V gene yields CDR1 MNHNS and CDR2 SASEGT. The CDR3 spans 15 residues, from the cysteine through the phenylalanine. The retained sequence is limited to the CDR3, 45 bases, with the frame set at the first base.